This passage covers 32 T cell receptor beta chains from one sample sequenced in a study of regulatory T cells in long-lasting Graves disease. Specified time point: newly diagnosed GD, antithyroid drugs for less than 3 months. The TCR library was prepared using RNA isolated from PBMCs. Arm-PCR of CDR3 regions and iRepertoire HTBI primers were used to build TCR beta libraries. TCRdb re-called the multiplex PCR reads through MiXCR, storing one row per CDR3 protein. In the table there are 510,000 or so distinct CDR3 sequences, 12% of which are singletons. A further study also used this sample, focusing on T cells in Graves' hyperthyroidism and ophthalmopathy.

The sample in question was peripheral blood mononuclear cells (PBMCs), obtained at new diagnosis, from a patient treated with antithyroid drugs. The source is a woman aged 30 to 39 with Graves disease.

This clonotype occurred many times. V is TRBV7-2 and J is TRBJ2-7; D possibly corresponds to TRBD1 (6 bases). Trimming took off 6 bases at V and 9 bases at J, with 15 bases between the two ends. The CDR3 is made up of 12 amino acids. Germline CDR1 reads SGHTA; CDR2 reads FQGNSA. CDR3 region: CASSSTGNRQYF. The CDR3 bases are TGTGCCAGCAGTTCAACAGGGAATCGGCAGTACTTC.

In its sample, this clonotype was seen many times. The J gene is TRBJ2-3, the V gene TRBV28, with TRBD2 identical over 12 bases. V shed 6 bases and J 6 bases; nucleotides not matched to a gene: 7. CDR3 length: 15 residues. Germline lookup yields CDR1 MDHEN and CDR2 SYDVKM. The CDR3 bases are TGTGCCAGCAGCAGACTAGCGGGAGTGGGGGATACGCAGTATTTT. Translating it yields CASSRLAGVGDTQYF.

Many counts were recorded for this clonotype. CDR3 in amino acids: CASSLGLAELNEQFF. The DNA of the CDR3 is TGTGCCAGCAGCTTAGGTCTAGCGGAACTCAATGAGCAGTTCTTC. The rearrangement uses TRBV7-9 and TRBJ2-1; TRBD2 agrees at 7 bases. V shed 1 base and J 6 bases; nucleotides not matched to a gene: 6. The germline V gene has CDR1 SEHNR and CDR2 FQNEAQ (reference sequence). The CDR3 runs to 15 residues.

The genes are TRBV9 and TRBJ1-1; D may be TRBD1 (6 bases). Germline CDR1 is SGDLS and CDR2 is YYNGEE. Deletions cut 0 bases from V and 6 bases from J, with 12 bases between. The CDR3 has 14 residues. The CDR3 DNA reads TGTGCCAGCAGCGTAGATGTGGGGGCCCCTGAAGCTTTCTTT. It codes for CASSVDVGAPEAFF.

About this clonotype itself: This sequence is one base from a far larger clone and is likely a read error. The V call is TRBV2, the J call TRBJ2-3; D is undetermined. The end of the DNA is better explained by TRBJ2-1, so the J call may be wrong. Germline CDR1 and CDR2: SNHLY and FYNNEI. This CDR3 region has 13 residues. CDR3 nucleotides: TGTGCCAGCAGCCCTACTCGGTGGGATGAGCAGTTCTTC. Its protein product is CASSPTRWDEQFF.

This clonotype was observed many times. This chain uses TRBV10-3 with TRBJ2-5; 8 bases fit TRBD2. CDR1 ENHRY and CDR2 SYGVKD come from the germline V gene. The CDR3 extends over 13 amino acids. Trimming took 6 bases from V and 5 from J; bases not matched to a gene: 5. In nucleotides, the CDR3 is TGTGCCATCAGCGCAGGCGGGGGGGAGACCCAGTACTTC. Protein: CAISAGGGETQYF.

The chain links TRBV11-2 to TRBJ2-7, with 15 positions matching TRBD2. Germline V gene data show CDR1 as SGHAT and CDR2 as FQNNGV. J gave up 13 bases and V 1 base, and 8 bases lay outside the gene matches. This CDR3 spans 15 amino acids. The CDR3 sequence is CASSLGWTSGGGCYF. The CDR3 nucleotides are TGTGCCAGCAGCTTAGGGTGGACTAGCGGGGGGGGTTGTTACTTC.

There are a few counts of this clonotype. The V call is TRBV9, the J call TRBJ2-1; D ambiguous. V dropped 0 bases and J dropped 8 bases, with 12 bases sitting between them. The CDR3 length is 14 residues. Looked up from germline, CDR1 is SGDLS and CDR2 is YYNGEE. As DNA, the CDR3 is TGTGCCAGCAGCGTAGATGATAGTTTCGATGAGCAGTTCTTC. Amino acids: CASSVDDSFDEQFF.

The chain combines TRBV20-1 with TRBJ2-7, with D perhaps matching TRBD1 (6 bases). With 1 base removed from V and 4 bases from J, the gap between germline ends came to 17 bases. Germline assignment: CDR1 DFQATT and CDR2 SNEGSKA (reference sequence). The CDR3 sequence is 15 residues long. This chain's CDR3 is CSARAAGAGIYEQYF. The CDR3 coding sequence is TGCAGTGCTAGAGCGGCAGGGGCAGGTATATACGAGCAGTACTTC.

This clonotype has ten or more counts. This chain connects TRBV6-1 to TRBJ1-1; 9 bases match TRBD1. The CDR3 consists of 12 residues. The V and J ends lost 4 bases and 6 bases, in that order; junction bases with no gene match: 0. CDR1 and CDR2 from the germline V gene are MNHNS and SASEGT. CDR3 residues: CASSGQGAEAFF. CDR3 in DNA: TGTGCCAGCAGTGGACAGGGGGCTGAAGCTTTCTTT.

This clonotype was observed at least ten times. The chain is built from TRBV11-2 and TRBJ2-7; D perhaps matches TRBD2 (6 bases). The CDR3 length is 14 residues. Germline CDR1 reads SGHAT; CDR2 reads FQNNGV. The V gene lost 5 bases and the J gene lost 2 bases, with 13 bases spanning the gap. The CDR3 bases are TGTGCCAGCAGCCCCTGGCGGGGCGCCTACGAGCAGTACTTC. Protein: CASSPWRGAYEQYF.

This clonotype was seen more than once but under ten times. The CDR3: CASSVRTGRSNEQFF. The CDR3 coding sequence is TGTGCCAGCAGCGTACGGACGGGACGCTCCAATGAGCAGTTCTTC. V usage is TRBV9 and J usage is TRBJ2-1; D is tentatively TRBD1 or TRBD2 (5 bases each). V lost 1 base and J lost 6, with 14 bases in between. The CDR3 has 15 residues. Germline CDR1 SGDLS, CDR2 YYNGEE.

This clonotype was detected only a few times. The rearrangement links TRBV29-1 to TRBJ2-4; 7 bases line up with TRBD2. There are 11 residues in the CDR3. The germline V gene encodes CDR1 SQVTM and CDR2 ANQGSEA. V lost 6 bases, J lost 7 bases, and 3 bases stayed unmatched. This CDR3 is CSVGGGNIQYF. CDR3 in DNA: TGCAGCGTGGGGGGGGGGAACATTCAGTACTTC.

This chain links TRBV9 with TRBJ2-1; 10 positions agree with TRBD2. V gave up 0 bases and J gave up 9 bases; unmatched junction bases: 9. The CDR3 consists of 16 residues. Germline-derived CDR1 and CDR2 are SGDLS and YYNGEE. The chain's CDR3 is CASSVGLAGEAGEQFF. CDR3 sequence (DNA): TGTGCCAGCAGCGTAGGCCTAGCGGGAGAAGCGGGTGAGCAGTTCTTC.

V usage is TRBV19 and J usage is TRBJ2-2; possible D gene TRBD1, 5 bases. Trimming removed 10 bases from V and 1 base from J, with 13 bases in between. CDR1 is LNHDA, CDR2 SQIVND, per germline (reference sequence). The CDR3 has 14 residues. The CDR3 DNA follows: TGTGCCACTCCGCGAAGGGGGAACACCGGGGAGCTGTTTTTT. Translated: CATPRRGNTGELFF.

This clonotype was found a few times. This sequence joins TRBV27 and TRBJ2-7; D is uncertain. The CDR3 totals 14 residues. Trimming took 4 bases from V and 0 from J, leaving 10 bases between them. CDR1 and CDR2 from the germline V gene are MNHEY and SMNVEV (reference sequence). CDR3: CASSSWGTSYEQYF. CDR3 DNA: TGTGCCAGCAGTTCGTGGGGAACCTCCTACGAGCAGTACTTC.

This clonotype showed up many times. The rearrangement joins TRBV6-2 or TRBV6-3 to TRBJ2-5, with no clear D. Germline lookup yields CDR1 MNHEY and CDR2 SVGEGT. V lost 0 bases and J lost 5, with 13 bases in between. The CDR3 is 15 residues long. The CDR3 DNA reads as TGTGCCAGCAGTTACTCGGACCCCCCGACCGAGACCCAGTACTTC. This codes for CASSYSDPPTETQYF.

This clonotype was seen ten or more times. The junction differs from germline at one of its ends, possibly a read error. The rearrangement uses TRBV12-3 or TRBV12-4 and TRBJ2-7; the match to TRBD1 covers 10 bases. The CDR3 sequence is 16 residues long. Here the CDR3 reads CASNLPPGTGVYEQYF. CDR3 nucleotide sequence: TGTGCCAGCAATTTACCGCCCGGGACAGGGGTCTACGAGCAGTACTTC.

The sample holds many counts of this clonotype. The chain combines TRBV9 with TRBJ2-3; 7 bases line up with TRBD1. This CDR3 contains 14 residues. Germline V gene lookup returns CDR1 SGDLS and CDR2 YYNGEE. The V gene end was trimmed by 0 bases and the J gene end by 4 bases; junction bases not matched to a gene: 2. CDR3 region: CASSVGQGADTQYF. CDR3 bases: TGTGCCAGCAGCGTAGGACAGGGCGCAGATACGCAGTATTTT.

This clonotype was found many times. The chain is built from TRBV11-2 and TRBJ1-4; possibly TRBD1 for D (5 bases). In germline, CDR1 is SGHAT, CDR2 FQNNGV. Between the trimmed V and J ends, which lost 5 bases and 10 bases, there was a span of 17 bases. This CDR3 has 14 amino acids. DNA for the CDR3: TGTGCCAGCAGCGCCGGGGTGGGGAGGGGAAAACTGTTTTTT. This codes for CASSAGVGRGKLFF.

This clonotype has more than one count but fewer than ten. The chain links TRBV5-1 to TRBJ2-1; D ambiguous. Germline V gene lookup returns CDR1 SGHRS and CDR2 YFSETQ. CDR3 size: 12 residues. Trimming left V 4 bases short and J 2 bases short, with 4 bases between. The CDR3 DNA is TGCGCCAGCAGCGAGCCCTACAATGAGCAGTTCTTC. This encodes CASSEPYNEQFF.

At least ten counts were recorded for this clonotype. V usage is TRBV18 and J usage is TRBJ1-5; unclear D gene. Trimming left V 2 bases short and J 3 bases short, with 11 bases between. Germline assignment: CDR1 KGHSH and CDR2 LQKENI. The CDR3 runs 15 residues. The CDR3 sequence is CASSPKDGFNQPQHF. DNA for the CDR3: TGTGCCAGCTCACCAAAGGACGGTTTCAATCAGCCCCAGCATTTT.

This clonotype showed up just a few times. This chain links TRBV18 with TRBJ2-3; 7 bases align to TRBD2. The CDR3 extends over 16 amino acids. In germline, CDR1 is KGHSH, CDR2 LQKENI. J was trimmed by 1 base and V by 8 bases; bases with no gene match: 12. The CDR3 region has the DNA TGTGCCAGCCAATTCCCGCGGGAGTTGGGCACAGATACGCAGTATTTT. Residues: CASQFPRELGTDTQYF.

There are many counts of this clonotype. DNA for the CDR3: TGTGCCAGCAGTTACGGAGAAAGGGTGGCGTACAATGAGCAGTTCTTC. This encodes CASSYGERVAYNEQFF. This chain connects TRBV6-2 or TRBV6-3 to TRBJ2-1; D uncertain. V lost 2 bases, J lost 4 bases, and 15 bases lay in between. The CDR3 length is 16 residues. CDR1 and CDR2 (germline): MNHEY, SVGEGT.

This clonotype showed up many times. The V call is TRBV30, the J call TRBJ2-5; the D gene is possibly TRBD2 (5 bases). The length of the CDR3 is 13 residues. Germline values: CDR1 GTSNPN, CDR2 SVGIG (reference sequence). The V end was cut by 4 bases, the J end by 5 bases, with 14 bases between. The CDR3: CAWNLDSVETQYF. CDR3 coding DNA: TGTGCCTGGAACTTGGACTCGGTGGAGACCCAGTACTTC.

On this clonotype itself: One end of the junction is discordant with germline, which a read error may explain. The chain has TRBV5-1 and TRBJ2-1; TRBD2 might be the D (6 bases). Germline lookup yields CDR1 SGHRS and CDR2 YFSETQ. This CDR3 spans 14 amino acids. This chain's CDR3 is CASRTRRVNNEQFF. The DNA for the CDR3 is TGTGCCAGCAGAACGCGGAGGGTTAACAATGAGCAGTTCTTC.

This chain links TRBV5-1 with TRBJ2-7; 8 bases align to TRBD1. J gave up 0 bases and V 2 bases, and 4 bases lay outside the gene matches. This CDR3 spans 15 amino acids. CDR1 and CDR2 (germline): SGHRS, YFSETQ. The CDR3, as DNA: TGCGCCAGCAGCTTAGGGACAGGAAGCTCCTACGAGCAGTACTTC. Its translation is CASSLGTGSSYEQYF.

This clonotype was counted ten times or more. The chain has TRBV2 and TRBJ2-7; D gene uncertain. CDR1 is SNHLY and CDR2 is FYNNEI in the germline V gene. The CDR3 consists of 12 residues. Trimming shortened V by 6 bases and J by 3 bases, and 9 bases separated the two germline ends. CDR3 DNA sequence: TGTGCCAGCAGGATGGACGGCTACGAGCAGTACTTC. It translates to CASRMDGYEQYF.

The gene calls are TRBV12-3 or TRBV12-4 and TRBJ2-4; D not certain. V lost 4 bases and J 6 bases, leaving 10 bases between the germline ends. The CDR3 is 13 residues long. CDR3 DNA: TGTGCCAGCAGTTCAGCAGACTTAAACATTCAGTACTTC. Translated, it gives CASSSADLNIQYF.

This clonotype was picked up many times. This chain uses TRBV7-8 with TRBJ1-5, with D hard to call. The CDR3 loop spans 14 amino acids. Per the germline V gene, CDR1 is SGHVS and CDR2 is FQNEAQ. With 1 base removed from V and 2 bases from J, the gap between germline ends came to 6 bases. The CDR3 bases are TGTGCCAGCAGCTTAGTCTGGGGCAATCAGCCCCAGCATTTT. Amino acid sequence: CASSLVWGNQPQHF.

V gene TRBV30 combines with J gene TRBJ2-1; 8 nucleotides agree with TRBD2. The germline V gene has CDR1 GTSNPN and CDR2 SVGIG (reference sequence). V lost 2 bases, J lost 4 bases, and 10 bases stayed unmatched. The CDR3 contains 16 residues. The CDR3 nucleotides are TGTGCCTGGAGTCTACCGGGACTAGGCTTATACAATGAGCAGTTCTTC. Its protein product is CAWSLPGLGLYNEQFF.

This clonotype was detected ten times or more. V is TRBV9 and J is TRBJ1-2; maybe TRBD1 (6 bases). The length of the CDR3 is 14 residues. Germline lookup yields CDR1 SGDLS and CDR2 YYNGEE. V lost 0 bases and J lost 6, with 12 bases in between. The CDR3, as DNA: TGTGCCAGCAGCGTAGGCGGGGGGGCCGATGGCTACACCTTC. As protein: CASSVGGGADGYTF.